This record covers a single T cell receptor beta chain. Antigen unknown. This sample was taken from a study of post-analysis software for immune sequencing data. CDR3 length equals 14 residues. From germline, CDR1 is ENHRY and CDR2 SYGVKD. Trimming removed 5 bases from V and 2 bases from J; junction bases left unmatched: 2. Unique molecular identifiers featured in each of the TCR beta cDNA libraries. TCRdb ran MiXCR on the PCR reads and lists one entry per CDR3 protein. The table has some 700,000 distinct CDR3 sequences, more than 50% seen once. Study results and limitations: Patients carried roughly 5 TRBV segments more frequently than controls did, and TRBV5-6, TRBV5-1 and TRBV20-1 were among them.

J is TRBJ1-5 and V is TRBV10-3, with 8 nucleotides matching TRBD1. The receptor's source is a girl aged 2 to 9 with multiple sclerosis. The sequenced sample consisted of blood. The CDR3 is CAISPDRGNQPQHF. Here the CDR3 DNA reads TGTGCCATCAGTCCGGACAGGGGCAATCAGCCCCAGCATTTT.